The T cell receptor (beta chain) described here comes from a study of blood T cell repertoires in COVID-19. As for the study in general: Whether acute or convalescent, the COVID-19 samples came from the United States, Italy and Spain. PBMCs, B-cell-depleted T cells, or T cells were the source of the cDNA or gDNA that made up the material.

Germline loops: CDR1 SNHLY, CDR2 FYNNEI. V lost 2 bases, J lost 6 bases, and 3 bases stayed unmatched. The CDR3 runs 15 residues. In the original processing: Amplifying reference gene primers gave estimates of nucleated cell counts. Profiling relied on immunoSEQ multiplex PCR, and the TCRdb table lists in-frame clones only, not all of them. D and trimming come from the DNA, and the V and J calls and clone size come from that table. Of approximately 200,000 clones in the sample, 83% were seen once. Sequenced sample: peripheral blood. The receptor's source is a woman aged 50 to 60 with acute or convalescent COVID-19. The V and J genes are TRBV2 and TRBJ2-1; 11 bases are a match to TRBD1. The CDR3 region is CASSEWGQGGNEQFF. CDR3 bases: TGTGCCAGCAGTGAATGGGGACAGGGGGGCAATGAGCAGTTCTTC.